Reported below is one T cell receptor beta chain. This sample was taken from a study of blood T cell repertoires in COVID-19. This CDR3 is built from 12 residues. CDR1 and CDR2 from the germline V gene are ENHRY and SYGVKD. V lost 4 bases and J lost 7, with 10 bases in between. Here immunoSEQ multiplex PCR was the method, and the copy in TCRdb shows in-frame clones only, minus some. The repertoire holds about 20,000 clones, with roughly 87% as singletons. Sequenced: peripheral blood. This clonotype was obtained from a man between 65 and 85 years old with acute or convalescent COVID-19. The chain recombines TRBV10-3 with TRBJ1-1; D is possibly TRBD1 (6 bases). CDR3 sequence reads: CAISAGDGEAFF. The CDR3 bases are TGTGCCATCAGTGCAGGGGATGGTGAAGCTTTCTTT.